The 2 T cell receptor beta chains below come from one sample, sequenced in a study of molecular identifiers for immune sequencing clone quantification. From the PCR reads, TCRdb called clonotypes with MiXCR, one entry per CDR3 protein. The repertoire has more than 300,000 distinct CDR3 sequences, about a fifth of them found once; the top ten carry more than 0.8%. Sequencing was performed on naive CD8+ T cells from blood, with Jurkat cell RNA spiked in. As to subset: FACS-sorted CD8+CD4-CCR7+CD45RA+ naive T cells. All receptors derive from a human donor in good health. Some libraries in this study had Jurkat cell RNA spiked in.

This clonotype was recorded many times. J is TRBJ2-7 and V is TRBV6-5; 9 bases agree with TRBD2. V shed 2 bases, J shed 3 bases, and the junction held 8 bases outside the gene matches. CDR1 is MNHEY, CDR2 SVGAGI, per germline. The CDR3 runs to 16 residues. Here the CDR3 DNA reads TGTGCCAGCAGTTACGCGGCGGGAGGGTCTCTCTACGAGCAGTACTTC. This sequence encodes CASSYAAGGSLYEQYF.

This clonotype has at least ten counts. This chain connects TRBV30 to TRBJ2-7; tentatively, D is TRBD1 (6 bases). V was cut by 3 bases and J by 4 bases, with 10 bases left in between. Per germline, CDR1 GTSNPN and CDR2 SVGIG (reference sequence). The CDR3 runs to 12 residues. The CDR3 bases are TGTGCCTGGAGCGTCACAGGGTACGAGCAGTACTTC. This translates into CAWSVTGYEQYF.